These 7 T cell receptor beta chains originate from one sample sequenced in a study of shared clonotypes between healthy human individuals. Libraries were prepared by immunoSEQ multiplex PCR; TCRdb keeps only in-frame clonotypes and omits some of them. The sample lists 2,500,000 or so clones; 85% to 95% were seen once. Specimen: naive CD4+ T cells from PBMCs. Subset reported: CD45RA+ positively selected. The receptors originated from a man aged 18 to 29 in good health. Some clones in this sample may be carry-over from other donors' samples.

This clone was detected only once. The chain joins TRBV2 to TRBJ2-1; possible D gene TRBD2, 6 bases. CDR1 SNHLY and CDR2 FYNNEI come from the germline V gene. The CDR3 contains 15 residues. V dropped 5 bases and J dropped 4 bases, with 15 bases sitting between them. This chain's CDR3 is CASSSRAGGYNEQFF. DNA of the CDR3: TGTGCCAGCAGTTCGCGAGCGGGTGGGTACAATGAGCAGTTCTTC. Full variable domain (remainder filled in from reference TRBV2 and TRBJ2-1): EPEVTQTPSHQVTQMGQEVILRCVPISNHLYFYWYRQILGQKVEFLVSFYNNEISEKSEIFDDQFSVERPDGSNFTLKIRSTKLEDSAMYFCASSSRAGGYNEQFFGPGTRLTVL.

The genes are TRBV7-2 and TRBJ2-7; weak D call: TRBD2 (6 bases). V was clipped by 5 bases and J by 4 bases, with 15 bases between them. The germline gives CDR1 SGHTA, CDR2 FQGNSA. This CDR3 region has 14 residues. The DNA of the CDR3 is TGTGCCAGCAGCATAACGGGCGGGACGTACGAGCAGTACTTC. Protein product: CASSITGGTYEQYF.

Of note for this clone: Other DNA variants within this sample encode the same CDR3. The chain carries TRBV7-3 and TRBJ2-1; D unresolved. Germline V gene sequence: CDR1 SGHTA, CDR2 FQGTGA. The CDR3 extends over 13 amino acids. V was clipped by 2 bases and J by 0 bases, with 2 bases between them. The CDR3 is CASSLDSYNEQFF. In DNA form, the CDR3 reads TGTGCCAGCAGCTTAGACTCCTACAATGAGCAGTTCTTC.

This CDR3 is CAWTGTGINQPQHF. CDR3 bases: TGTGCCTGGACCGGGACAGGGATCAATCAGCCCCAGCATTTT. The genes are TRBV30 and TRBJ1-5, with 9 bases aligning to TRBD1. Germline assignment: CDR1 GTSNPN and CDR2 SVGIG (reference sequence). The trim removed 4 bases at V and 3 bases at J, leaving 4 bases unmatched. The CDR3 is 14 amino acids.

To note about this clone: Different DNA sequences within this sample yield the same CDR3. CDR3 DNA: TGCGCCAGCAGCTTGGTAGGATCTCAAGAGACCCAGTACTTC. Encoded protein: CASSLVGSQETQYF. This chain connects TRBV5-1 to TRBJ2-5; D ambiguous. The V end lost 0 bases, the J end lost 2 bases, and 8 bases lay between the germline ends. CDR3 length equals 14 residues. Germline lookup yields CDR1 SGHRS and CDR2 YFSETQ.

This chain uses TRBV5-1 with TRBJ2-7; D might be TRBD1 (6 bases). The CDR3 covers 14 residues. Trimming shortened V by 5 bases and J by 6 bases, and 18 bases separated the two germline ends. Germline V gives CDR1 SGHRS, CDR2 YFSETQ. In nucleotides, the CDR3 is TGCGCCAGCAGATCAACAGGGAGAGAGGGCGAGCAGTACTTC. This codes for CASRSTGREGEQYF. The complete variable domain, with remaining parts taken from reference TRBV5-1 and TRBJ2-7, reads KAGVTQTPRYLIKTRGQQVTLSCSPISGHRSVSWYQQTPGQGLQFLFEYFSETQRNKGNFPGRFSGRQFSNSRSEMNVSTLELGDSALYLCASRSTGREGEQYFGPGTRLTVT.

The rearrangement joins TRBV11-2 to TRBJ1-2, with a weak D call TRBD1 (5 bases). Germline CDR1 reads SGHAT; CDR2 reads FQNNGV. The CDR3 is 18 residues long. The ends were cut back, 3 bases at V and 2 bases at J, with 22 bases in the middle. CDR3 region: CASSFTRRGEGLNYGYTF. In DNA, the CDR3 is TGTGCCAGCAGCTTTACCCGACGGGGGGAGGGCCTAAACTATGGCTACACCTTC.